Sequencing of this T cell receptor (beta chain) was carried out in a study of cytomegalovirus exposure and HLA in healthy donors. The PCR contained 60 Vbeta and 13 Jbeta primers. This table comes from immunoSEQ multiplex PCR, and its TCRdb copy is limited to in-frame clones, with some not included. Of approximately 220,000 clones in the sample, 65% to 85% were seen once. The CDR3 totals 14 residues. The V gene end was trimmed by 5 bases and the J gene end by 5 bases; junction bases not matched to a gene: 10. CDR1 and CDR2 from the germline V gene are SQVTM and ANQGSEA. Specimen: PBMCs. The rearrangement links TRBV29-1 to TRBJ2-5; the match to TRBD1 covers 8 bases. This receptor was obtained from a man between 25 and 39 years old in good health and CMV-seronegative. The DNA for the CDR3 is TGCAGCGTTTATGACAGGGGTAGGAAGGAGACCCAGTACTTC. Its translation: CSVYDRGRKETQYF.